The subject of this entry is one T cell receptor beta chain. The target antigen is unknown. The V gene's germline CDR1 is MDHEN and CDR2 SYDVKM. This CDR3 is 15 amino acids long. The J segment lost 0 bases and the V segment lost 7 bases, leaving 5 bases of the junction unmatched. These data come from a study of T cell responses to AZD1222 COVID-19 vaccine. Findings and caveats of the study: The study found Spike-specific TCR breadth and depth rose after two AZD1222 doses. The study identified only five to seven AZD1222 recipients as seropositive at baseline.

The repertoire was sequenced with immunoSEQ multiplex PCR; TCRdb's copy has only in-frame clones and lacks some. This sample yields roughly 50,000 clones, of which about 86% are seen a single time; less than 9% belongs to the top ten. This receptor was taken from an adult who received the AZD1222 COVID-19 vaccine. The sequencing here drew on peripheral blood, taken 28 days after the second AZD1222 dose. This sequence joins TRBV28 and TRBJ1-5; 8 nucleotides match TRBD1. CDR3 residues: CASNDRGFSNQPQHF. CDR3 nucleotide sequence: TGTGCCAGCAACGACAGGGGATTTAGCAATCAGCCCCAGCATTTT.